This T cell receptor (beta chain) was sequenced during a study of T cell changes during pregnancy in multiple sclerosis. In germline, CDR1 is SGHRS, CDR2 YFSETQ. The CDR3 is made up of 18 amino acids. V shed 3 bases and J 2 bases; nucleotides not matched to a gene: 11. Measured with immunoSEQ multiplex PCR; TCRdb has only the in-frame clones, and not every one. The sample has 35,000 to 50,000 clones, just under 95% seen once; the top ten hold approximately 0.62%. The source was CD4+ T cells from peripheral blood mononuclear cells, collected in the first trimester of pregnancy. The TCR sequence derives from a female donor with multiple sclerosis, enrolled in a pregnancy study. V is TRBV5-1 and J is TRBJ2-2; 9 positions match TRBD2. As DNA, the CDR3 is TGCGCCAGCAGCTCCCGAGGTAGCGGGAGTCCCAACACCGGGGAGCTGTTTTTT. It translates to CASSSRGSGSPNTGELFF. Using reference TRBV5-1 and TRBJ2-2 for the parts outside the CDR3, the full variable domain is KAGVTQTPRYLIKTRGQQVTLSCSPISGHRSVSWYQQTPGQGLQFLFEYFSETQRNKGNFPGRFSGRQFSNSRSEMNVSTLELGDSALYLCASSSRGSGSPNTGELFFGEGSRLTVL.